These 11 T cell receptor beta chains originate from one sample sequenced in a study of T-cell memory formation after mild COVID-19. One entry per CDR3 protein, called by TCRdb with MiXCR from the 5' RACE reads. Here the sample spans 550,000 to 700,000 distinct CDR3 sequences, approximately 19% being singletons. Sequencing input: PBMCs or a T cell subset sorted from them (not recorded which). All receptors derive from an adult woman who had mild COVID-19 (a few samples of this study predate the infection). Cell type and time point are not known.

The chain is built from TRBV11-3 and TRBJ1-1; no reliable D call. V lost 6 bases, J lost 5 bases, and 16 bases lay in between. The CDR3 extends over 14 amino acids. CDR1 and CDR2 (germline): SGHNT, YENEEA. CDR3 in DNA: TGTGCCAGCAGGCGGGGAGGGAGAGATACTGAAGCTTTCTTT. It codes for CASRRGGRDTEAFF.

The gene calls are TRBV7-2 and TRBJ2-1; 9 bases are shared with TRBD2. The CDR3 is 15 amino acids. Germline V gene sequence: CDR1 SGHTA, CDR2 FQGNSA. Germline trimming cut 5 bases from V and 2 bases from J; bases unmatched to any gene: 4. The CDR3 region has the DNA TGTGCCAGCAGCCGACTAGCGGCCACCTACAATGAGCAGTTCTTC. Translated, it gives CASSRLAATYNEQFF.

This clonotype appeared many times. The V gene is TRBV7-8, the J gene TRBJ2-5, with D possibly called TRBD1 or TRBD2 (6 bases each). V lost 0 bases and J lost 4, with 12 bases in between. Germline CDR1 is SGHVS and CDR2 is FQNEAQ. The CDR3 runs to 15 residues. This chain's CDR3 is CASSLAPGAPETQYF. The CDR3 DNA follows: TGTGCCAGCAGCTTAGCGCCGGGGGCGCCAGAGACCCAGTACTTC.

The J gene is TRBJ1-1, the V gene TRBV12-5; D unresolved. Germline lookup yields CDR1 LGHNT and CDR2 FRNRAP. V lost 3 bases to trimming and J lost 9 bases, with 17 bases between them. The CDR3 extends over 14 amino acids. The CDR3 here is CASGLILSGSQAFF. The DNA for the CDR3 is TGTGCTAGTGGTTTAATCTTATCCGGCAGCCAAGCTTTCTTT.

The gene calls are TRBV27 and TRBJ1-1, with D possibly being TRBD1 (5 bases). The V gene lost 0 bases and the J gene lost 11 bases, with 16 bases spanning the gap. This CDR3 comprises 14 residues. The V gene's germline CDR1 is MNHEY and CDR2 SMNVEV (reference sequence). Here the CDR3 reads CASSLSGRELRAFF. As DNA, the CDR3 is TGTGCCAGCAGTTTATCGGGCAGGGAGTTACGGGCTTTCTTT.

This clonotype was seen only a few times. The J gene is TRBJ2-2, the V gene TRBV2; D is undetermined. CDR1 is SNHLY, CDR2 FYNNEI, per germline. V was cut by 3 bases and J by 3 bases, with 11 bases left in between. The CDR3 is made up of 15 amino acids. CDR3 residues: CASSEAAGDTGELFF. The DNA for the CDR3 is TGTGCCAGCAGTGAGGCAGCTGGGGACACCGGGGAGCTGTTTTTT.

The chain couples TRBV29-1 to TRBJ2-7, with D maybe TRBD2 (5 bases). Germline lookup yields CDR1 SQVTM and CDR2 ANQGSEA. V shed 6 bases and J shed 0 bases, with 15 bases lying between them. This CDR3 is built from 14 residues. As DNA, the CDR3 is TGCAGCGTCAGACTAAGCGGAAGCTCCTACGAGCAGTACTTC. Translating it yields CSVRLSGSSYEQYF.

This clonotype was counted a few times. V and J are TRBV27 and TRBJ1-1, with a possible D match to TRBD1 (5 bases). The CDR3 extends over 16 amino acids. CDR1 and CDR2 (germline): MNHEY, SMNVEV (reference sequence). V was shortened by 4 bases and J by 1 base, with 16 bases between the two germline ends. As DNA, the CDR3 is TGTGCCAGCAGTTGGACACCTACCCGGGGGAACACTGAAGCTTTCTTT. It translates to CASSWTPTRGNTEAFF.

The gene calls are TRBV2 and TRBJ2-7, with 9 bases matching TRBD1. The CDR3 length is 15 residues. V lost 5 bases and J lost 4; bases outside the gene matches: 9. Per the germline V gene, CDR1 is SNHLY and CDR2 is FYNNEI. Here the CDR3 DNA reads TGTGCCAGCAGTCCAACCCGGGACAGGGTGTACGAGCAGTACTTC. The encoded protein is CASSPTRDRVYEQYF.

This chain connects TRBV5-1 to TRBJ2-2; D assignment may be TRBD1 or TRBD2 (5 bases each). The germline V and J ends were trimmed by 4 bases and 3 bases, with 16 bases remaining between them. CDR1 and CDR2 from the germline V gene are SGHRS and YFSETQ. The CDR3 contains 16 residues. The CDR3 nucleotides read TGCGCCAGCAGCCCCGGGACCGCGGTACACACCGGGGAGCTGTTTTTT. Its protein product is CASSPGTAVHTGELFF.

The table lists this clonotype with a few counts. This chain connects TRBV12-3 or TRBV12-4 to TRBJ1-3; TRBD1 might be the D (5 bases). This CDR3 spans 17 amino acids. Trimming removed 5 bases from V and 0 bases from J, with 17 bases in between. The CDR3 loop reads CASSPPGATASGNTIYF. The DNA of the CDR3 is TGTGCCAGCAGTCCCCCGGGTGCGACAGCCTCTGGAAACACCATATATTTT.